This entry is about one TCR beta chain. These data are taken from a study of T cell changes during pregnancy in multiple sclerosis. The method was immunoSEQ multiplex PCR; TCRdb's version includes in-frame clones alone and lacks a portion of them. The sample lists about 70,000 clones, more than 80% occurring once. Sequencing used peripheral blood, obtained in the third trimester of pregnancy. This TCR was recovered from a female donor with multiple sclerosis, enrolled in a pregnancy study.

The CDR3 DNA sequence: TGCGCCAGCAGCCAAGGAACTGATTACGAGCAGTACTTC. Translated: CASSQGTDYEQYF. The chain combines TRBV4-3 with TRBJ2-7, with D unclear. V was shortened by 1 base and J by 4 bases, with 8 bases between the two germline ends. The germline gives CDR1 LGHNA, CDR2 YSLEER. CDR3 size: 13 residues.